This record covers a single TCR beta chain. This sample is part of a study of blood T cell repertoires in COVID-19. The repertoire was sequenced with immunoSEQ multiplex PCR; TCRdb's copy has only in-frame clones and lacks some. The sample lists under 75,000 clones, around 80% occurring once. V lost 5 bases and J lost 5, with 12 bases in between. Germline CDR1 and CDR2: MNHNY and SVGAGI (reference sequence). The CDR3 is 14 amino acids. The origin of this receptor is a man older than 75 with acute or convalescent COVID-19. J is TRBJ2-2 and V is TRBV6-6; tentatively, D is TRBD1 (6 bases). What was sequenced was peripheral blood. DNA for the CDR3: TGTGCCAGCAGTCCCGGAACAGGGACCGGGGAGCTGTTTTTT. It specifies CASSPGTGTGELFF.